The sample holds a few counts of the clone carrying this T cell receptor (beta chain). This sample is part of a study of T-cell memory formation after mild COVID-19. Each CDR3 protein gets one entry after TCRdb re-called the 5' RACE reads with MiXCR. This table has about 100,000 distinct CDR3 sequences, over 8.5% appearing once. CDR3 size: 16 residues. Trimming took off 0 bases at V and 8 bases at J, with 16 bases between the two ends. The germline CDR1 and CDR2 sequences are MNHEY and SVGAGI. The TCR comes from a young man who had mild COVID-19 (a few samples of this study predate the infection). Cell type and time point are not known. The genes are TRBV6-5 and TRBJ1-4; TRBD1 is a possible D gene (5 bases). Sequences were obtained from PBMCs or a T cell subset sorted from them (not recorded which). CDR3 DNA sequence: TGTGCCAGCAGTTACTCGAGTGGGACCCTGGGGGAAAAACTGTTTTTT. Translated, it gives CASSYSSGTLGEKLFF.